This TCR beta chain emerged from a study of Ad26.COV2.S vaccination and SARS-CoV-2 variants (dated by TCRdb to the early 2020s). Study-level background: Donors in the vaccine arm were drawn from COV1001, a multicentre, randomized, double-blind, placebo-controlled phase I-IIa trial testing Ad26.COV2.S in healthy adults. Sequencing of the TCRbeta repertoire served to evaluate the specificity and breadth of SARS-CoV-2-reactive T cell receptors following Ad26.COV2.S vaccination. Blinding of investigators to trial group allocation was maintained during experiments and outcome assessment. A total of approximately 30 samples were included in the TCR-sequenced set, comprising roughly 19 Ad26.COV2.S vaccine recipients, 5 placebo recipients and 8 SARS-CoV-2 convalescent individuals. Ad26.COV2.S was administered intramuscularly at 5 x 10^10 or 1 x 10^11 viral particles, either as a single shot or as two shots given 56 days apart. Trial participants were randomized into five groups of five: low-dose or high-dose Ad26.COV2.S given once or twice, or placebo on both occasions. What the study reported, not specific to this receptor: Ad26.COV2.S recipients had higher spike-specific TCR breadth than placebo recipients (P = 0.0014). Comparable non-spike TCR breadth was observed between vaccine and placebo recipients, consistent with only spike being contained in the vaccine. Substantial breadth of spike-specific CD8+ and CD4+ T cell responses was reported after vaccination. It was noted by the authors that total T cell responses may have been underestimated by the TCR breadth and depth analyses. The study lacked the statistical power to compare responses across vaccine doses or regimens.

The immunoSEQ Assay was the method used to sequence TCRbeta CDR3 regions. After extraction, genomic DNA underwent amplification by bias-controlled multiplex PCR, followed by high-throughput sequencing. Turning to the authors' computational methods: To quantify the absolute abundance of every unique TCRbeta CDR3 region, sequences were collapsed and filtered. T cell fraction was estimated by normalizing TCRbeta template counts to usable DNA, which was measured by amplifying reference genes present in all nucleated cells. Repertoire TCRs were annotated as SARS-CoV-2-specific when V gene, CDR3 amino acid sequence and J gene were exactly matched to a known reactive TCR set. The reference SARS-CoV-2 TCR set was derived from MIRA and filtered for enrichment in COVID-19-positive ImmuneCODE repertoires, a step that removed public or cross-reactive TCRs. Using the MIRA antigens, annotated TCRs were further analysed by specific ORF or by position within an ORF. Breadth was defined as annotated unique rearrangements over total unique productive rearrangements; depth was the summed frequency of those rearrangements. TCR breadth was compared between groups using two-sided Wilcoxon rank-sum tests. TCRdb limited this immuneACCESS table to in-frame rearrangements with V and J called. A share of clones is missing; checked studies link under half to unresolved V genes, and the rest is unexplained. V and J calls and clone size follow that table, whereas D and trimming were derived from the DNA. The sample table lists around 350,000 clones, roughly 81% of them with a count of one. Less than 4% of the sample rests with the top ten.

The sample's treatment or condition label is to be understood as: approximately 18 received Ad26.COV2.S at low or high dose, single or two shots; about five received placebo; per-sample allocation not given. Repertoires of vaccine and placebo recipients were sequenced from samples taken on day 63 after the first injection. In Cohort 1b, 25 to 30 adults aged 18-55 years were enrolled at a single site in Boston, USA, between 29 July and 7 August 2020. Ad26.COV2.S was a replication-incompetent adenovirus type 26 vector that expressed a prefusion-stabilized SARS-CoV-2 spike protein derived from the original Wuhan strain. As regards this clone: The antigen it recognizes is unknown. No much larger clone exists at a distance of one base, and base qualities are not known.

This clonotype originated in a person between 18 and 60 years old who received the Ad26.COV2.S COVID-19 vaccine or a placebo. This sample comprised peripheral blood, obtained in a trial of Ad26.COV2.S vaccine versus placebo.

The DNA sequence is given as TGTGCCAGCAGTTACTCGGAGACAGTCGGTGAAGCTTTCTTT. It translates to CASSYSETVGEAFF. The sequence links TRBV6-2 or TRBV6-3 to TRBJ1-1; the D gene is perhaps TRBD1, from 5 matching bases. The germline V gene provides CDR1 MNHEY and CDR2 SVGEGT. Counted from cysteine to phenylalanine, this CDR3 has 14 amino acids. The only DNA kept is the CDR3, 42 bases in frame from the first base. V is clipped by 0 bases and J by 7 bases, and the sequence between their germline boundaries is 12 bases long.